The 21 T cell receptor beta chains listed next were all sequenced from one sample in a study of blood T cell repertoires in COVID-19. The table came from immunoSEQ multiplex PCR; TCRdb's copy has only in-frame clones and leaves some out. Of about 170,000 clones in the sample, roughly 86% were seen once. Sequenced material: peripheral blood. These receptor sequences come from a woman aged 80 or over with COVID-19, enrolled during active disease.

The sample holds one count of this clone. The chain is built from TRBV3-1 (or the pseudogene TRBV3-2) and TRBJ2-1, with a possible D match to TRBD1 (6 bases). The ends were cut back, 1 base at V and 7 bases at J, with 17 bases in the middle. The length of the CDR3 is 16 residues. Per germline, CDR1 LGHDT and CDR2 YNNKEL (reference sequence). The CDR3 bases are TGTGCCAGCAGCCAAGCTCCCGGACGAAGGGGGAATGAGCAGTTCTTC. Protein product: CASSQAPGRRGNEQFF.

The chain combines TRBV13 with TRBJ2-1, with 10 bases matching TRBD2. Unmatched junction bases numbered 15, after V lost 2 bases and J lost 8 bases. The CDR3 totals 18 residues. Looked up from germline, CDR1 is PRHDT and CDR2 is FYEKMQ (reference sequence). The CDR3 coding sequence is TGTGCCAGCAGCTTAAACCTTGACAAGCGGGAGGGCCAGCATGAGCAGTTCTTC. It translates to CASSLNLDKREGQHEQFF.

The chain employs TRBV5-1 and TRBJ2-7; 8 positions match TRBD1. The ends lost 4 bases at V and 5 bases at J; junction bases unmatched: 5. The CDR3 sequence is 13 residues long. Germline assignment: CDR1 SGHRS and CDR2 YFSETQ. The CDR3 DNA is TGCGCCAGCAGCGGACAGGGAGGCGACGAGCAGTACTTC. Translating gives CASSGQGGDEQYF.

The sample holds one count of this clone. V and J are TRBV9 and TRBJ2-2; 12 bases are shared with TRBD2. This CDR3 is built from 17 residues. Per germline, CDR1 SGDLS and CDR2 YYNGEE. V shed 3 bases, J shed 6 bases, and the junction held 9 bases outside the gene matches. The CDR3: CASSAVTWTSGAGELFF. The CDR3 region has the DNA TGTGCCAGCAGCGCCGTGACCTGGACTAGCGGGGCCGGGGAGCTGTTTTTT.

This clone was seen only a few times. The J gene is TRBJ2-7, the V gene TRBV6-5; 7 positions match TRBD1. The V segment lost 5 bases and the J segment 1 base; nucleotides outside the gene matches: 8. Germline values: CDR1 MNHEY, CDR2 SVGAGI. CDR3 length equals 15 residues. Here the CDR3 reads CASSLIRDSSYEQYF. CDR3 coding DNA: TGTGCCAGCAGTCTTATCAGGGACAGTTCCTACGAGCAGTACTTC.

This clone was seen a handful of times. The rearrangement uses TRBV6-4 and TRBJ1-1, with unresolved D. Trimming shortened V by 11 bases and J by 11 bases, and 12 bases separated the two germline ends. The CDR3 is 9 amino acids. Germline CDR1 and CDR2: MRHNA and SNTAGT. CDR3 sequence (DNA): TGTGCCCCCTCCGACTGCGCTTTCTTT. Translating gives CAPSDCAFF.

This clone has just one count. The chain has TRBV6-2 or TRBV6-3 and TRBJ1-5, with 7 bases aligning to TRBD1. Germline V CDR1 and CDR2: MNHEY, SVGEGT. After removal of 6 bases from V and 0 bases from J, the junction contained 11 bases not matched to a gene. The CDR3 is 17 residues long. In nucleotides, the CDR3 is TGTGCCAGCAGCGACGCCACAGGGGCCCCTAGCAATCAGCCCCAGCATTTT. Translating it yields CASSDATGAPSNQPQHF.

This clone appeared a single time. The chain couples TRBV6-5 to TRBJ2-1, with 9 bases fitting TRBD2. This CDR3 is built from 14 residues. Trimming removed 8 bases from V and 6 bases from J; junction bases left unmatched: 8. Germline lookup yields CDR1 MNHEY and CDR2 SVGAGI. As DNA, the CDR3 is TGTGCCAGCCAGATAGCGGGAGCCCGCAATGAGCAGTTCTTC. It translates to CASQIAGARNEQFF.

The J gene is TRBJ1-6, the V gene TRBV3-1 (or the pseudogene TRBV3-2), with a weak D call TRBD1 (6 bases). There are 13 residues in the CDR3. The V and J ends lost 4 bases and 5 bases respectively, with 6 bases between them. Germline-derived CDR1 and CDR2 are LGHDT and YNNKEL (reference sequence). DNA for the CDR3: TGTGCCAGCAGCCGACAGGATAATTCACCCCTCCACTTT. Its protein product is CASSRQDNSPLHF.

The V and J genes are TRBV4-3 and TRBJ2-7; 9 nucleotides align to TRBD1. Trimming cost V 2 bases and J 2 bases; bases outside gene matches: 7. CDR3 length: 16 amino acids. CDR1 is LGHNA, CDR2 YSLEER, per germline. The chain's CDR3 is CASSQPPRQGAYEQYF. The CDR3 region has the DNA TGCGCCAGCAGCCAACCGCCTAGACAGGGGGCCTACGAGCAGTACTTC.

The chain uses TRBV19 and TRBJ2-7; 10 positions match TRBD1. Trimming at V came to 6 bases and at J to 6 bases, leaving 8 bases not matched to a gene. CDR1 and CDR2 from the germline V gene are LNHDA and SQIVND (reference sequence). The CDR3 contains 14 residues. This CDR3 is CASSTGTGVGEQYF. The CDR3 bases are TGTGCCAGTAGCACCGGGACAGGGGTAGGCGAGCAGTACTTC.

The CDR3 here is CASSGGGGQETQYF. The DNA for the CDR3 is TGTGCCAGCAGCGGGGGGGGAGGACAAGAGACCCAGTACTTC. V is TRBV6-2 or TRBV6-3 and J is TRBJ2-5, with 8 positions matching TRBD2. V lost 6 bases to trimming and J lost 2 bases; unmatched junction nucleotides: 5. The CDR3 is made up of 14 amino acids. Germline CDR1 MNHEY, CDR2 SVGEGT.

This chain connects TRBV28 to TRBJ2-3; D remains ambiguous. The germline V and J ends were trimmed by 1 base and 2 bases, with 13 bases remaining between them. Germline-derived CDR1 and CDR2 are MDHEN and SYDVKM. The CDR3 is 16 amino acids. The CDR3 sequence: CASSLSGSKVTDTQYF. The CDR3 bases are TGTGCCAGCAGTTTATCAGGATCCAAGGTCACAGATACGCAGTATTTT.

This rearrangement joins TRBV7-9 to TRBJ1-4; D is ambiguous. V lost 0 bases to trimming and J lost 5 bases, with 10 bases between them. The CDR3 totals 15 residues. In germline, CDR1 is SEHNR, CDR2 FQNEAQ (reference sequence). The DNA of the CDR3 is TGTGCCAGCAGCTTAGCGGCCCCATTCAATGAAAAACTGTTTTTT. Amino acids: CASSLAAPFNEKLFF.

The V gene is TRBV5-8, the J gene TRBJ2-2; D remains ambiguous. The CDR3 contains 14 residues. V lost 3 bases to trimming and J lost 5 bases, with 11 bases between them. Germline loops: CDR1 SGHTS, CDR2 YDEGEE. CDR3 region: CASSSRTITGELFF. As DNA, the CDR3 is TGTGCCAGCAGCTCCCGAACTATAACCGGGGAGCTGTTTTTT. Full variable domain (rest looked up from reference TRBV5-8 and TRBJ2-2): EAGVTQSPTHLIKTRGQQATLRCSPISGHTSVYWYQQALGLGLQFLLWYDEGEERNRGNFPPRFSGRQFPNYSSELNVNALELEDSALYLCASSSRTITGELFFGEGSRLTVL.

The rearrangement uses TRBV2 and TRBJ2-1; 10 bases align to TRBD2. This CDR3 has 15 amino acids. J lost 4 bases, V lost 4 bases, and 4 bases had no gene match. Per the germline V gene, CDR1 is SNHLY and CDR2 is FYNNEI. CDR3 loop: CASSVLAGGYNEQFF. The CDR3 bases are TGTGCCAGCAGTGTTTTAGCGGGAGGATACAATGAGCAGTTCTTC.

This chain connects TRBV6-6 to TRBJ1-1; D may be TRBD1 (5 bases). CDR1 is MNHNY, CDR2 SVGAGI, per germline (reference sequence). The CDR3 length is 13 residues. Trimming stripped 0 bases from V and 5 bases from J, with 7 bases between. The CDR3 DNA is TGTGCCAGCAGTTACTCCAGACAGACTGAAGCTTTCTTT. This encodes CASSYSRQTEAFF.

The chain couples TRBV28 to TRBJ1-3; TRBD1 might be the D (5 bases). Trimming left V 1 base short and J 4 bases short, with 17 bases between. Germline-derived CDR1 and CDR2 are MDHEN and SYDVKM. The CDR3 runs to 17 residues. CDR3 sequence: CASSLSGGTGDGNTIYF. The CDR3 region has the DNA TGTGCCAGCAGTTTATCCGGTGGGACGGGGGACGGAAACACCATATATTTT. Filled out from reference TRBV28 and TRBJ1-3, the complete variable domain reads DVKVTQSSRYLVKRTGEKVFLECVQDMDHENMFWYRQDPGLGLRLIYFSYDVKMKEKGDIPEGYSVSREKKERFSLILESASTNQTSMYLCASSLSGGTGDGNTIYFGEGSWLTVV.

The rearrangement joins TRBV4-2 to TRBJ2-5, with D maybe TRBD2 (6 bases). Germline V lookup: CDR1 LGHNA, CDR2 YNFKEQ. The CDR3 sequence is 15 residues long. V dropped 1 base and J dropped 1 base, with 10 bases sitting between them. DNA for the CDR3: TGTGCCAGCAGCCAAGGCGGGGAAGGCCAAGAGACCCAGTACTTC. It codes for CASSQGGEGQETQYF.

The chain couples TRBV5-1 to TRBJ1-3; TRBD1 aligns across 9 bases. The junction had 12 bases not matched to a gene; V was cut back by 4 bases and J by 7 bases. The CDR3 is 16 residues long. From germline, CDR1 is SGHRS and CDR2 YFSETQ. CDR3 region: CASSDRDREIGNTIYF. The CDR3 region has the DNA TGCGCCAGCAGCGATCGGGACAGGGAGATTGGGAACACCATATATTTT. Full variable domain (outside the CDR3, taken from reference TRBV5-1 and TRBJ1-3): KAGVTQTPRYLIKTRGQQVTLSCSPISGHRSVSWYQQTPGQGLQFLFEYFSETQRNKGNFPGRFSGRQFSNSRSEMNVSTLELGDSALYLCASSDRDREIGNTIYFGEGSWLTVV.

V usage is TRBV6-5 and J usage is TRBJ1-4; weak D call: TRBD1 (6 bases). In germline, CDR1 is MNHEY, CDR2 SVGAGI. CDR3 length: 15 amino acids. Trimming shortened V by 6 bases and J by 2 bases, and 13 bases separated the two germline ends. CDR3 in DNA: TGTGCCAGCAGGAAGGACAGAGGGACTAATGAAAAACTGTTTTTT. This encodes CASRKDRGTNEKLFF.